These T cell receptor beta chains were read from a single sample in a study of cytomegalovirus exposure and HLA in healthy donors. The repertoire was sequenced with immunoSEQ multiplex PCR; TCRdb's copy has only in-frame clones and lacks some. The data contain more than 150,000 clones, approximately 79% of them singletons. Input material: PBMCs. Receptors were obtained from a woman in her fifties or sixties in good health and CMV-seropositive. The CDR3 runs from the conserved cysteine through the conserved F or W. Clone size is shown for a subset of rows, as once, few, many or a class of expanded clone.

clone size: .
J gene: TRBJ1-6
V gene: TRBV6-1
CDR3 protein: CASSLTGGKAPLHF

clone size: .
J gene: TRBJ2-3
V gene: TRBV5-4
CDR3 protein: CASSPSGLDTQYF

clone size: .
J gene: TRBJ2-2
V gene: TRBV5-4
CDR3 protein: CASSPGSPLGTGELFF

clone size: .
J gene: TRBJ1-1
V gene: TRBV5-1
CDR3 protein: CASSLNRPEAFF

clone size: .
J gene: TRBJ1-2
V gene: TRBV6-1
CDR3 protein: CASSEETGMGYGYTF

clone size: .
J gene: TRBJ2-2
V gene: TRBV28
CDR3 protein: CASRNSGGHTGELFF

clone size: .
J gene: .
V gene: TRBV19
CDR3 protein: CASSPWGESYEQYF

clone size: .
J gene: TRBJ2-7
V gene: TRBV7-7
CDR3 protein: CASSSNQGSEQYF

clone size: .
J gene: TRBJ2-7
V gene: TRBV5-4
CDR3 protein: CASSLATTGSYEQYF

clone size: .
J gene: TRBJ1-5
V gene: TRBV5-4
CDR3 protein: CASSFGGTGGRGNQPQHF

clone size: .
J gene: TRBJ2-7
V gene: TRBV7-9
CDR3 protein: CASTPGSYEQYF

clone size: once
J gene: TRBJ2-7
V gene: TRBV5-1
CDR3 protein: CASSGGDSSYEQYF

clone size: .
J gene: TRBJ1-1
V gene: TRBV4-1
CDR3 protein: CASSSGGQGRTEAFF

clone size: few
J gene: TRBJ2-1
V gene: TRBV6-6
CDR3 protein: CASSSQGSNEQFF

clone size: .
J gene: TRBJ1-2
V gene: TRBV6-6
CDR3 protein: CASTQPPGKGGYTF

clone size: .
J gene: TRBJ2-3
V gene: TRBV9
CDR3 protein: CASSPRRLAGATDTQYF

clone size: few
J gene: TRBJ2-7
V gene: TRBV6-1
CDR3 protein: CASSEFGSVPSYEQYF

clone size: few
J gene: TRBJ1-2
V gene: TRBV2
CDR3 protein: CASSLFDRDSGGYTF

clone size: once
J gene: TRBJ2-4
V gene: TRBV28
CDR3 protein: CASRGLLSAKNIQYF

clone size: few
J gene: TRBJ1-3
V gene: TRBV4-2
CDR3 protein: CASSQEKRTVNTIYF

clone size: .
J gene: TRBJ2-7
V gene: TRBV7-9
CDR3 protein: CASSPPSWDRTTAYEQYF

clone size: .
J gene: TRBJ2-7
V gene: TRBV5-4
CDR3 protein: CASSSSGGSSYEQYF

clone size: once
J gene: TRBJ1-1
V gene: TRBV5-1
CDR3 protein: CASRSTGGGNTEAFF

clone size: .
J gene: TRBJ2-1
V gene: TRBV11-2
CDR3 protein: CASSPQGQASSYNEQFF

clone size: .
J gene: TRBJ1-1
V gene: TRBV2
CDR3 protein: CASSVLQAAVTQAFF

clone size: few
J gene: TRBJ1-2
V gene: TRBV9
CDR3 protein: CASSVGDREGYTF

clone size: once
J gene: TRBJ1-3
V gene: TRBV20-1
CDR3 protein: CSARSGNTIYF

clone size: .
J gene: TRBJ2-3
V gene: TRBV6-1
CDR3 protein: CASIHGEPTDTQYF

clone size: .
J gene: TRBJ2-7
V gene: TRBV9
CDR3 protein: CASSPSPGTAYYEQYF

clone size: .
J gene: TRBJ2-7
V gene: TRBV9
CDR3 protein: CASSRDFGDEQYF

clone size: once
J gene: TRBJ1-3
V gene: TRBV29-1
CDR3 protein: CSVSGSSGNTIYF

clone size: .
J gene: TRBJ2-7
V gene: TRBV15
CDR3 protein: CATSGAQGAWEQYF

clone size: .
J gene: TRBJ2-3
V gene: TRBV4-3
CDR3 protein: CASSQPREQAGSDTQYF

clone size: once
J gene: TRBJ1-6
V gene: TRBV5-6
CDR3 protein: CASSPGQGSSPLHF

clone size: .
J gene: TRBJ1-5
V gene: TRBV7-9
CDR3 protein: CSSSRTGTIGNQPQHF

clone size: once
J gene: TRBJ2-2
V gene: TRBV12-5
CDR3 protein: CASGLAHGELFF

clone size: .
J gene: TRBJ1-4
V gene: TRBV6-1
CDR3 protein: CASLTGGADEKLFF

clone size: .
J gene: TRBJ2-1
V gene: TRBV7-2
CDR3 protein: CASRDQGSYNEQFF

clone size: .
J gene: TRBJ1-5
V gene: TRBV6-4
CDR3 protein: CASSDSNRDRRFYSNQPQHF

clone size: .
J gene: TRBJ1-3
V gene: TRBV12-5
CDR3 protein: CASGPSGFSGNTIYF

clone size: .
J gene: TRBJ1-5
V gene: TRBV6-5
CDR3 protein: CASSRQGAGNQPQHF

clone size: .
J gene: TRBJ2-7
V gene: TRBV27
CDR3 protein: CASGRDRGLSEQYF

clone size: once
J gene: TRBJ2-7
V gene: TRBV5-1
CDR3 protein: CASSKEALSYEQYF

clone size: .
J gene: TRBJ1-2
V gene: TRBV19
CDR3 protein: CASSLPHPGQGRTYGYTF